The 24 T cell receptor beta chains presented below share a single source sample, sequenced in a study of blood T cell repertoires in COVID-19. The protocol was immunoSEQ multiplex PCR, while the TCRdb copy is restricted to in-frame clones and leaves out a portion. The sample includes 200,000 to 300,000 clones, 84% of them seen just once. Sequenced material: peripheral blood. Receptors originate from a woman aged 40-49 years who had recovered from COVID-19.

The gene calls are TRBV5-1 and TRBJ1-5; D is undetermined. The germline V and J ends were trimmed by 0 bases and 3 bases, with 7 bases remaining between them. Germline V CDR1 and CDR2: SGHRS, YFSETQ. The CDR3 totals 14 residues. The CDR3 DNA is TGCGCCAGCAGCTTGGGCAGTCACAATCAGCCCCAGCATTTT. It translates to CASSLGSHNQPQHF.

The chain joins TRBV5-1 to TRBJ2-3; the match to TRBD2 covers 7 bases. In germline, CDR1 is SGHRS, CDR2 YFSETQ. The V gene end was trimmed by 6 bases and the J gene end by 2 bases; junction bases not matched to a gene: 9. This CDR3 is 15 amino acids long. The CDR3 loop is CASTTGRGTTDTQYF. CDR3 DNA sequence: TGCGCCAGCACCACTGGGCGGGGGACCACAGATACGCAGTATTTT.

The chain employs TRBV30 and TRBJ1-1, with 7 bases identical to TRBD1. Germline-derived CDR1 and CDR2 are GTSNPN and SVGIG (reference sequence). V dropped 0 bases and J dropped 0; count of bases not matched to a gene: 1. The CDR3 contains 14 residues. As DNA, the CDR3 is TGTGCCTGGAGTGTGGACAGGATGAACACTGAAGCTTTCTTT. Amino acids: CAWSVDRMNTEAFF.

This clone was picked up a small number of times. V gene TRBV7-8 combines with J gene TRBJ2-3; D is possibly TRBD1 (5 bases). Trimming took 0 bases from V and 3 from J, leaving 13 bases between them. In germline, CDR1 is SGHVS, CDR2 FQNEAQ. The length of the CDR3 is 16 residues. The CDR3 region has the DNA TGTGCCAGCAGCTTAGCGGGAATTCCAGGGACAGATACGCAGTATTTT. Translating it yields CASSLAGIPGTDTQYF.

The genes are TRBV27 and TRBJ2-3; a possible D gene is TRBD1 (5 bases). V lost 7 bases, J lost 1 base, and 18 bases lay in between. CDR3 length: 16 amino acids. The V gene's germline CDR1 is MNHEY and CDR2 SMNVEV (reference sequence). CDR3 sequence reads: CASKQGSVYGTDTQYF. CDR3 nucleotide sequence: TGTGCCAGCAAGCAGGGCTCTGTATACGGCACAGATACGCAGTATTTT.

This chain joins TRBV19 and TRBJ1-6; no clear D gene. This CDR3 spans 16 amino acids. Germline CDR1 and CDR2: LNHDA and SQIVND (reference sequence). V was shortened by 2 bases and J by 7 bases, with 15 bases between the two germline ends. CDR3 bases: TGTGCCAGTAGTATATCCACTGGGAGGGTGAATTCACCCCTCCACTTT. Protein: CASSISTGRVNSPLHF.

The chain uses TRBV30 and TRBJ2-3, with 7 positions matching TRBD2. The CDR3 is made up of 15 amino acids. CDR1 is GTSNPN, CDR2 SVGIG, per germline (reference sequence). V gave up 5 bases and J gave up 3 bases; unmatched junction bases: 11. CDR3 sequence reads: CAWEPGGGQTDTQYF. CDR3 in DNA: TGTGCCTGGGAGCCCGGGGGAGGGCAAACAGATACGCAGTATTTT.

J is TRBJ2-1 and V is TRBV19, with TRBD2 identical over 7 bases. The germline gives CDR1 LNHDA, CDR2 SQIVND (reference sequence). This CDR3 region has 13 residues. The V and J ends lost 5 bases and 7 bases, in that order; junction bases with no gene match: 5. CDR3 amino acids: CASSYAGGNEQFF. CDR3 in DNA: TGTGCCAGTAGTTATGCCGGGGGGAATGAGCAGTTCTTC.

This clone was seen just once. The J gene is TRBJ2-6, the V gene TRBV6-4, with 11 bases lining up with TRBD1. CDR1 is MRHNA and CDR2 is SNTAGT in the germline V gene. V lost 1 base and J lost 2; bases outside the gene matches: 1. The CDR3 is made up of 17 amino acids. The CDR3 here is CASSDWTGGAGANVLTF. DNA for the CDR3: TGTGCCAGCAGTGACTGGACAGGGGGCGCTGGGGCCAACGTCCTGACTTTC.

This clone appeared a few times. The junction and the germline gene differ at one end; a read error may be behind it. The V gene is TRBV28, the J gene TRBJ1-6, with a tentative D call TRBD1 (5 bases). The CDR3 has 15 residues. Looked up from germline, CDR1 is MDHEN and CDR2 is SYDVKM. In DNA, the CDR3 is TGTGCCAGCGGTTTGCGGGGGACCTATAATTCACCCCTCCACTTT. Translating gives CASGLRGTYNSPLHF.

The genes are TRBV6-5 and TRBJ2-7, with TRBD1 matching 10 bases. This CDR3 is 14 amino acids long. Germline V gives CDR1 MNHEY, CDR2 SVGAGI. Trimming removed 6 bases from V and 2 bases from J; junction bases left unmatched: 4. CDR3 in amino acids: CASRGGTGAYEQYF. In DNA, the CDR3 is TGTGCCAGCAGGGGCGGGACAGGGGCCTACGAGCAGTACTTC.

This chain uses TRBV6-1 with TRBJ1-6; D may be TRBD1 (6 bases). The germline V and J ends were trimmed by 3 bases and 9 bases, with 15 bases remaining between them. The CDR3 has 15 amino acids. CDR1 MNHNS and CDR2 SASEGT come from the germline V gene. The CDR3, as DNA: TGTGCCAGCAGTGAGATCGGTCAGGGGTCTTCACCCCTCCACTTT. Translated: CASSEIGQGSSPLHF.

The rearrangement links TRBV15 to TRBJ1-6; D not resolved. The germline V gene encodes CDR1 LNHNV and CDR2 YYDKDF (reference sequence). This CDR3 is built from 14 residues. V was trimmed by 2 bases and J by 6 bases, leaving 8 bases between them. CDR3 sequence: CATSRTVFNSPLHF. The CDR3 DNA reads as TGTGCCACCAGCAGAACAGTTTTTAATTCACCCCTCCACTTT.

This clone occurred once. CDR3 in DNA: TGTGCCAGCAGACAGGGGAACGGGGCTATCGGCGAGCAGTACTTC. The encoded protein is CASRQGNGAIGEQYF. The rearrangement links TRBV4-2 to TRBJ2-7; TRBD1 matches 7 bases. CDR1 is LGHNA, CDR2 YNFKEQ, per germline. With V trimmed by 6 bases and J by 6 bases, 14 bases remained unmatched. The CDR3 runs to 15 residues.

V and J are TRBV6-5 and TRBJ1-4; 7 bases are shared with TRBD1. CDR1 and CDR2 (germline): MNHEY, SVGAGI. Germline trimming cut 2 bases from V and 8 bases from J; bases unmatched to any gene: 5. The CDR3 sequence is 14 residues long. The CDR3 coding sequence is TGTGCCAGCAGTTACCTACAGGGGCAGGAAAAACTGTTTTTT. This sequence encodes CASSYLQGQEKLFF.

This clone was picked up one time. The chain recombines TRBV4-2 with TRBJ1-2; TRBD1 matches 8 bases. The junction had 5 bases not matched to a gene; V was cut back by 1 base and J by 4 bases. This CDR3 comprises 15 residues. In germline, CDR1 is LGHNA, CDR2 YNFKEQ. The CDR3 is CASSQGNGQGYGYTF. CDR3 DNA sequence: TGTGCCAGCAGCCAAGGGAACGGACAGGGCTATGGCTACACCTTC.

This clone is a singleton in its sample. V usage is TRBV18 and J usage is TRBJ1-5; the match to TRBD1 covers 7 bases. The length of the CDR3 is 16 residues. The J segment lost 5 bases and the V segment lost 1 base, leaving 8 bases of the junction unmatched. Germline V gene lookup returns CDR1 KGHSH and CDR2 LQKENI. DNA of the CDR3: TGTGCCAGCTCACCACGGGAGGACAGGACCCATCAGCCCCAGCATTTT. It translates to CASSPREDRTHQPQHF.

The gene calls are TRBV6-6 and TRBJ2-7; D remains unclear. In germline, CDR1 is MNHNY, CDR2 SVGAGI (reference sequence). The CDR3 length is 12 residues. The V and J ends lost 5 bases and 4 bases respectively, with 9 bases between them. The CDR3 region has the DNA TGTGCCAGCAGTGCAGGATTTTACGAGCAGTACTTC. Protein: CASSAGFYEQYF.

The V call is TRBV6-5, the J call TRBJ2-7, with 8 bases identical to TRBD1. The CDR3 consists of 14 residues. Per the germline V gene, CDR1 is MNHEY and CDR2 is SVGAGI. V shed 4 bases and J 1 base; nucleotides not matched to a gene: 3. The CDR3 spells CASSFQGASYEQYF. The CDR3 DNA is TGTGCCAGCAGTTTTCAGGGGGCTTCCTACGAGCAGTACTTC.

This sequence joins TRBV11-2 and TRBJ1-4; 10 bases are a match to TRBD1. Per germline, CDR1 SGHAT and CDR2 FQNNGV. CDR3 length: 16 amino acids. V trimming: 4 bases; J trimming: 7 bases; junction bases outside the gene matches: 9. CDR3 sequence: CASSSSGTGDREKLFF. The CDR3 DNA is TGTGCCAGCAGCTCCTCCGGGACAGGGGATCGTGAAAAACTGTTTTTT.

The sample holds one count of this clone. V usage is TRBV30 and J usage is TRBJ1-4; 8 bases agree with TRBD1. The CDR3 is 14 residues long. With 3 bases clipped from V and 8 bases from J, the junction kept 8 bases outside the gene matches. CDR1 and CDR2 (germline): GTSNPN, SVGIG (reference sequence). The CDR3 region has the DNA TGTGCCTGGAGAAGGACAGGGACGAGCGAAAAACTGTTTTTT. It specifies CAWRRTGTSEKLFF.

The chain joins TRBV7-9 to TRBJ1-5; D gene uncertain. The CDR3 contains 12 residues. V was pared by 4 bases and J by 3 bases, with 4 bases between. Germline CDR1 is SEHNR and CDR2 is FQNEAQ (reference sequence). The CDR3: CASSYNNQPQHF. CDR3 nucleotides: TGTGCCAGCAGCTATAACAATCAGCCCCAGCATTTT.

The chain carries TRBV18 and TRBJ1-5; a possible D gene is TRBD1 (6 bases). The CDR3 spans 15 residues. Trimming stripped 2 bases from V and 2 bases from J, with 10 bases between. CDR1 is KGHSH, CDR2 LQKENI, per germline. The CDR3 region is CASSPSAGGNQPQHF. The DNA for the CDR3 is TGTGCCAGCTCACCATCGGCAGGGGGCAATCAGCCCCAGCATTTT.

This chain connects TRBV15 to TRBJ1-5, with a tentative D call TRBD1 (5 bases). The V gene's germline CDR1 is LNHNV and CDR2 YYDKDF (reference sequence). This CDR3 spans 15 amino acids. V lost 5 bases to trimming and J lost 2 bases, with 13 bases between them. The CDR3 bases are TGTGCCACCAGCTCTGGGGCCTCTGGCAATCAGCCCCAGCATTTT. Encoded protein: CATSSGASGNQPQHF.